This entry lists 10 T cell receptor beta chains sequenced from one sample in a study of CD8+CD57+ T cells in acquired aplastic anemia. Both TCR beta VDJ combination and CDR3 sequence profiling were carried out. Genomic DNA was the template for this profiling. TCRdb reanalysed the reads using MiXCR and keeps one entry per CDR3 protein. The table lists 250,000 to 350,000 distinct CDR3 sequences, 45% to 65% of them singletons. The sample taken for sequencing was sorted CD4+, CD8+, or CD8+CD57+ T cells (not recorded which) from PBMCs. The source is a human donor with severe aplastic anemia or a healthy control (not recorded which).

V is TRBV29-1 and J is TRBJ2-5; 13 nucleotides agree with TRBD2. The trim removed 7 bases at V and 7 bases at J, leaving 12 bases unmatched. This CDR3 is 15 amino acids long. Germline CDR1 SQVTM, CDR2 ANQGSEA. The CDR3: CSGTSGGAFLGTQYF. The CDR3 nucleotides read TGCAGCGGAACTAGCGGGGGGGCCTTCCTGGGGACCCAGTACTTC. Filled out from reference TRBV29-1 and TRBJ2-5, the complete variable domain reads SAVISQKPSRDICQRGTSLTIQCQVDSQVTMMFWYRQQPGQSLTLIATANQGSEATYESGFVIDKFPISRPNLTFSTLTVSNMSPEDSSIYLCSGTSGGAFLGTQYFGPGTRLLVL.

J is TRBJ1-1 and V is TRBV29-1; D call uncertain. Germline V gene lookup returns CDR1 SQVTM and CDR2 ANQGSEA. This CDR3 comprises 14 residues. Trimming removed 3 bases at V and 4 bases at J, with 15 bases between. CDR3 residues: CSVEQYRTGTEAFF. CDR3 DNA: TGCAGCGTTGAGCAGTATCGGACGGGCACTGAAGCTTTCTTT.

The chain joins TRBV7-8 to TRBJ1-1; TRBD1 is a possible D gene (6 bases). V lost 0 bases to trimming and J lost 4 bases, with 9 bases between them. This CDR3 spans 14 amino acids. Germline V gene sequence: CDR1 SGHVS, CDR2 FQNEAQ. Here the CDR3 DNA reads TGTGCCAGCAGCTTAGCACAGGGTCCCACTGAAGCTTTCTTT. Translated: CASSLAQGPTEAFF.

The gene calls are TRBV9 and TRBJ2-1; D not resolved. Germline V gene lookup returns CDR1 SGDLS and CDR2 YYNGEE. V dropped 4 bases and J dropped 13 bases, with 15 bases sitting between them. The CDR3 is made up of 12 amino acids. The CDR3 reads CASSPTGLLQFF. The CDR3 DNA follows: TGTGCCAGCAGCCCCACCGGTCTTCTCCAGTTCTTC.

The chain joins TRBV2 to TRBJ1-3; 7 nucleotides line up with TRBD1. V gave up 2 bases and J gave up 0 bases; unmatched junction bases: 1. CDR3 length: 15 residues. Germline CDR1 reads SNHLY; CDR2 reads FYNNEI. This CDR3 is CASSEQGVSGNTIYF. The CDR3 nucleotides are TGTGCCAGCAGTGAACAGGGGGTCTCTGGAAACACCATATATTTT.

The chain combines TRBV2 with TRBJ2-7; 9 positions agree with TRBD1. Germline V CDR1 and CDR2: SNHLY, FYNNEI. V was clipped by 6 bases and J by 7 bases; unmatched bases: 10. The CDR3 loop spans 14 amino acids. This chain's CDR3 is CASSTDRGTLEQYF. The CDR3 nucleotides are TGTGCCAGCAGCACGGACAGGGGTACGTTGGAGCAGTACTTC.

The sample holds many counts of this clonotype. The CDR3 bases are TGTGCCAGCAGCTTAGCCCGACTAGCGGGGGAAGGAGAGACCCAGTACTTC. Translating it yields CASSLARLAGEGETQYF. This chain connects TRBV7-9 to TRBJ2-5, with 12 bases lining up with TRBD2. V was clipped by 0 bases and J by 4 bases; unmatched bases: 6. Germline-derived CDR1 and CDR2 are SEHNR and FQNEAQ (reference sequence). The CDR3 runs 17 residues.

This rearrangement joins TRBV4-1 to TRBJ2-7; D not certain. The V gene lost 1 base and the J gene lost 4 bases, with 11 bases spanning the gap. The CDR3 has 14 amino acids. Per germline, CDR1 MGHRA and CDR2 YSYEKL. CDR3 nucleotide sequence: TGCGCCAGCAGCCAAGGACTGACGATTTACGAGCAGTACTTC. This sequence encodes CASSQGLTIYEQYF.

This chain connects TRBV20-1 to TRBJ2-3; no reliable D call. Trimming pared 6 bases from V and 0 bases from J, leaving 16 bases between. CDR1 is DFQATT and CDR2 is SNEGSKA in the germline V gene (reference sequence). The CDR3 is 15 amino acids. CDR3 sequence (DNA): TGCAGTGCGCAAGATAGCCAAACTAGCACAGATACGCAGTATTTT. Protein sequence: CSAQDSQTSTDTQYF.

This rearrangement joins TRBV28 to TRBJ1-2; a possible D gene is TRBD1 (6 bases). CDR1 is MDHEN, CDR2 SYDVKM, per germline. The CDR3 loop spans 17 amino acids. The germline V and J ends were trimmed by 7 bases and 8 bases, with 29 bases remaining between them. In DNA form, the CDR3 reads TGTGCCAGCACCTCCTTATCGGCGGGACAACGATTGGGAGGCTACACCTTC. It specifies CASTSLSAGQRLGGYTF.